This record looks at one T cell receptor beta chain sequence and its context. The data stem from a study of blood T cell repertoires in COVID-19. Study summary: Researchers got acute and convalescent COVID-19 samples from the United States, Italy and Spain.

Individuals aged roughly 18 to 95 years were recruited from 24 US areas. This CDR3 region has 13 residues. CDR1 is MDHEN, CDR2 SYDVKM, per germline. Trimming took 4 bases from V and 8 from J, leaving 14 bases between them. Profiling relied on immunoSEQ multiplex PCR, and the TCRdb table lists in-frame clones only, not all of them. The sample holds 360,000 or so clones, roughly 86% seen once. Sequencing was done on a sample of PBMCs or T cells enriched from blood (not recorded which). The clonotype comes from a woman aged 30 to 39 who had recovered from COVID-19. V and J are TRBV28 and TRBJ1-2, with a tentative D call TRBD1 (5 bases). The CDR3 coding sequence is TGTGCCAGCAGTTCCCTCCTACGGGGGGGCTACACCTTC. Translating it yields CASSSLLRGGYTF.